Shown below are 21 T cell receptor beta chains from a single sample sequenced in a study of technical replicates of blood from several donors. The table came from immunoSEQ multiplex PCR; TCRdb's copy has only in-frame clones and leaves some out. The sample has about 83,000 clones, about 91% seen once. The specimen sequenced was T cells isolated from PBMCs. The receptors shown here come from a human donor in good health.

This clone was counted only a few times. The chain links TRBV7-9 to TRBJ1-1; the D gene is possibly TRBD1 (5 bases). CDR1 is SEHNR and CDR2 is FQNEAQ in the germline V gene (reference sequence). V lost 0 bases and J 1 base, leaving 6 bases between the germline ends. CDR3 size: 14 residues. CDR3: CASSLAQGNTEAFF. The CDR3 DNA reads as TGTGCCAGCAGCTTAGCCCAGGGGAACACTGAAGCTTTCTTT. Looking up the rest from reference TRBV7-9 and TRBJ1-1 gives the full variable domain: DTGVSQNPRHKITKRGQNVTFRCDPISEHNRLYWYRQTLGQGPEFLTYFQNEAQLEKSRLLSDRFSAERPKGSFSTLEIQRTEQGDSAMYLCASSLAQGNTEAFFGQGTRLTVV.

The rearrangement joins TRBV7-9 to TRBJ2-5, with 10 bases identical to TRBD1. Per germline, CDR1 SEHNR and CDR2 FQNEAQ (reference sequence). V lost 2 bases, J lost 3 bases, and 15 bases stayed unmatched. CDR3 length: 19 amino acids. For the CDR3, the DNA is TGTGCCAGCAGCTTAAGCCGTACTACCGGGACAGGGGTTGAAGAGACCCAGTACTTC. Protein: CASSLSRTTGTGVEETQYF.

This clone was seen a single time. The chain uses TRBV5-6 and TRBJ2-7; TRBD1 might be the D (5 bases). V was clipped by 2 bases and J by 3 bases, with 18 bases between them. CDR1 is SGHDT and CDR2 is YYEEEE in the germline V gene. The CDR3 covers 16 residues. This CDR3 is CASSLLQGAKIYEQYF. The CDR3 nucleotides are TGTGCCAGCAGCTTACTACAAGGGGCCAAGATCTACGAGCAGTACTTC.

The CDR3, as DNA: TGTGCCAGCATCAGTGGGACTAGCGGGTTTGGGGATACGCAGTATTTT. This gives the protein CASISGTSGFGDTQYF. The chain uses TRBV7-9 and TRBJ2-3; 12 nucleotides match TRBD2. The length of the CDR3 is 16 residues. V was pared by 7 bases and J by 6 bases, with 11 bases of the junction left unmatched. CDR1 SEHNR and CDR2 FQNEAQ come from the germline V gene (reference sequence).

The chain carries TRBV10-1 and TRBJ2-5; D perhaps matches TRBD1 (6 bases). Germline V lookup: CDR1 WNHNN, CDR2 SYGVQD (reference sequence). Trimming removed 6 bases from V and 4 bases from J, with 12 bases in between. The CDR3 totals 13 residues. CDR3: CASSNRVGETQYF. CDR3 DNA: TGCGCCAGCAGCAACAGGGTAGGAGAGACCCAGTACTTC.

The rearrangement joins TRBV7-9 to TRBJ1-2; the D is unclear. Germline CDR1 is SEHNR and CDR2 is FQNEAQ (reference sequence). Trimming left V 3 bases short and J 6 bases short, with 14 bases between. The CDR3 is 14 amino acids. The CDR3 is CASSFQAAAHGYTF. DNA for the CDR3: TGTGCCAGCAGCTTTCAGGCCGCAGCACATGGCTACACCTTC.

J is TRBJ2-1 and V is TRBV27; the match to TRBD1 covers 7 bases. This CDR3 comprises 14 residues. Per germline, CDR1 MNHEY and CDR2 SMNVEV (reference sequence). V shed 2 bases, J shed 14 bases, and the junction held 12 bases outside the gene matches. The CDR3 coding sequence is TGTGCCAGCAGTTTACTTAGTCAGTCGGACAGGAAGTTCTTC. Protein product: CASSLLSQSDRKFF.

V is TRBV13 and J is TRBJ1-3; tentatively, D is TRBD1 (5 bases). V dropped 0 bases and J dropped 0 bases, with 15 bases sitting between them. CDR3 size: 18 residues. Germline CDR1 reads PRHDT; CDR2 reads FYEKMQ (reference sequence). The CDR3 nucleotides are TGTGCCAGCAGCTTAGGAGAGGGACCGACTAGCTCTGGAAACACCATATATTTT. Protein sequence: CASSLGEGPTSSGNTIYF.

V usage is TRBV4-1 and J usage is TRBJ2-5, with 10 bases that match TRBD2. The CDR3 is 19 residues long. Germline CDR1 and CDR2: MGHRA and YSYEKL. V shed 8 bases and J 0 bases; nucleotides not matched to a gene: 18. The CDR3 nucleotides are TGCGCCAGCGCCCTCGGGCTAGCGGGGGCCGGGGGGTACCAAGAGACCCAGTACTTC. Translating it yields CASALGLAGAGGYQETQYF.

V and J are TRBV19 and TRBJ1-6; D remains unclear. Deletions cut 1 base from V and 7 bases from J, with 5 bases between. The CDR3 runs to 13 residues. Germline V lookup: CDR1 LNHDA, CDR2 SQIVND (reference sequence). CDR3 DNA: TGTGCCAGTAGTATAGGCGCAAATTCACCCCTCCACTTT. Its translation is CASSIGANSPLHF.

The chain uses TRBV7-2 and TRBJ2-1; 12 nucleotides line up with TRBD2. Germline lookup yields CDR1 SGHTA and CDR2 FQGNSA. Losses at the gene ends were 5 bases for V and 3 bases for J; bases not matched to a gene: 5. CDR3 length: 16 residues. CDR3 in amino acids: CASSGTSGRFYNEQFF. CDR3 nucleotide sequence: TGTGCCAGCAGCGGAACTAGCGGGAGGTTCTACAATGAGCAGTTCTTC.

This clone was picked up one time. V usage is TRBV7-7 and J usage is TRBJ2-3; no reliable D call. The germline V gene has CDR1 SSHAT and CDR2 FNYEAQ (reference sequence). This CDR3 is 13 amino acids long. V was trimmed by 0 bases and J by 8 bases, leaving 9 bases between them. CDR3 residues: CASSLAASSTQYF. DNA of the CDR3: TGTGCCAGCAGCTTAGCGGCCTCCAGTACGCAGTATTTT.

The chain couples TRBV28 to TRBJ2-4; a possible D gene is TRBD2 (5 bases). Looked up from germline, CDR1 is MDHEN and CDR2 is SYDVKM. The CDR3 has 18 amino acids. Between the trimmed V and J ends, which lost 4 bases and 0 bases, there was a span of 19 bases. CDR3 residues: CASSSHPGLTIAKNIQYF. CDR3 nucleotide sequence: TGTGCCAGCAGTTCCCATCCCGGACTGACGATAGCCAAAAACATTCAGTACTTC.

The chain uses TRBV28 and TRBJ2-7, with 8 bases identical to TRBD2. Germline V CDR1 and CDR2: MDHEN, SYDVKM. The CDR3 consists of 15 residues. Unmatched junction bases numbered 7, after V lost 5 bases and J lost 1 base. In DNA form, the CDR3 reads TGTGCCAGCAGTCTCGCCGGGACTAGTTCCTACGAGCAGTACTTC. It codes for CASSLAGTSSYEQYF.

The V gene is TRBV15, the J gene TRBJ1-5; D gene uncertain. V lost 1 base and J lost 3, with 4 bases in between. The germline V gene has CDR1 LNHNV and CDR2 YYDKDF (reference sequence). The CDR3 is made up of 13 amino acids. As DNA, the CDR3 is TGTGCCACCAGCAGAGGTCTCAATCAGCCCCAGCATTTT. It specifies CATSRGLNQPQHF.

V is TRBV28 and J is TRBJ2-2; D is possibly TRBD2 (5 bases). Per germline, CDR1 MDHEN and CDR2 SYDVKM. The CDR3 consists of 15 residues. Trimming stripped 7 bases from V and 3 bases from J, with 15 bases between. The CDR3, as DNA: TGTGCCAGCATAGGAGCGGAGCTAGACACCGGGGAGCTGTTTTTT. It encodes CASIGAELDTGELFF.

This clone was counted between two and nine times. The rearrangement joins TRBV6-1 to TRBJ1-5, with D perhaps TRBD1 (5 bases). Deletions cut 6 bases from V and 0 bases from J, with 6 bases between. The CDR3 has 13 amino acids. Germline V gene data show CDR1 as MNHNS and CDR2 as SASEGT. The CDR3 nucleotides read TGTGCCAGCAGCGACAGTAGCAATCAGCCCCAGCATTTT. Its translation: CASSDSSNQPQHF.

The chain links TRBV5-1 to TRBJ2-3; tentatively, D is TRBD2 (5 bases). V lost 6 bases, J lost 0 bases, and 17 bases lay in between. The CDR3 sequence is 16 residues long. Germline CDR1 and CDR2: SGHRS and YFSETQ. Here the CDR3 DNA reads TGCGCCAGCACACCTCGCGGAGGCTTTAGCACAGATACGCAGTATTTT. It translates to CASTPRGGFSTDTQYF.

CDR3 sequence reads: CASSLGRVDEQFF. CDR3 sequence (DNA): TGTGCCAGCAGTTTGGGGAGGGTCGATGAGCAGTTCTTC. This chain joins TRBV6-5 and TRBJ2-1; the match to TRBD2 covers 7 bases. The V gene's germline CDR1 is MNHEY and CDR2 SVGAGI. The CDR3 spans 13 residues. J was trimmed by 8 bases and V by 4 bases; bases with no gene match: 5.

This clone was counted a single time. This CDR3 is CASSAGGIGGYTF. The CDR3 DNA sequence: TGTGCCAGCAGTGCCGGGGGGATCGGCGGCTACACCTTC. The rearrangement uses TRBV5-5 and TRBJ1-2; D might be TRBD1 (5 bases). The V gene's germline CDR1 is SGHKS and CDR2 YYEKEE (reference sequence). CDR3 size: 13 residues. Trimming left V 5 bases short and J 8 bases short, with 16 bases between.

V usage is TRBV5-1 and J usage is TRBJ2-7; D not certain. Trimming took off 3 bases at V and 2 bases at J, with 12 bases between the two ends. Germline loops: CDR1 SGHRS, CDR2 YFSETQ. The CDR3 is 14 residues long. The DNA for the CDR3 is TGCGCCAGCAGCTCCGACGGAGTCCCCTACGAGCAGTACTTC. This encodes CASSSDGVPYEQYF.